What follows are 14 T cell receptor beta chains derived from one specimen sequenced in a study of T cells in Graves' hyperthyroidism and ophthalmopathy. RNA transcripts provided the source from which TCR beta CDR3 regions were amplified. During a first-round RT-PCR of the TCR CDR3, the HTBI primer set was used. MiXCR, run by TCRdb on the multiplex PCR reads, gives a single entry per CDR3 protein. Of approximately 260,000 distinct CDR3 sequences in the sample, over 12% were seen once. Sequencing was carried out using blood. Receptors were obtained from a woman aged 50 to 65 with Graves' hyperthyroidism that later progressed to Graves' ophthalmopathy.

This clonotype was found many times. The CDR3 region is CASSVDRAGYGYTF. For the CDR3, the DNA is TGTGCCAGCAGCGTTGACAGGGCGGGCTATGGCTACACCTTC. The chain has TRBV11-2 and TRBJ1-2, with TRBD1 identical over 7 bases. Per germline, CDR1 SGHAT and CDR2 FQNNGV. J lost 4 bases, V lost 5 bases, and 7 bases had no gene match. This CDR3 contains 14 residues. The full variable domain, rest sourced from reference TRBV11-2 and TRBJ1-2, is EAGVAQSPRYKIIEKRQSVAFWCNPISGHATLYWYQQILGQGPKLLIQFQNNGVVDDSQLPKDRFSAERLKGVDSTLKIQPAKLEDSAVYLCASSVDRAGYGYTFGSGTRLTVV.

The V call is TRBV19, the J call TRBJ2-1; TRBD2 might be the D (6 bases). Germline assignment: CDR1 LNHDA and CDR2 SQIVND (reference sequence). V lost 9 bases to trimming and J lost 9 bases, with 15 bases between them. This CDR3 spans 12 amino acids. The CDR3 DNA is TGTGCCAGCTCCGGGAGACGCGGTGAGCAGTTCTTC. This encodes CASSGRRGEQFF.

The chain has TRBV24-1 and TRBJ1-2; D gene ambiguous. Germline V gives CDR1 KGHDR, CDR2 SFDVKD. The CDR3 extends over 14 amino acids. V was trimmed by 4 bases and J by 7 bases, leaving 15 bases between them. CDR3 coding DNA: TGTGCCACCAGTGAGGGCGGGCCATGGTCTGGCTACACCTTC. Its protein product is CATSEGGPWSGYTF.

CDR3 loop: CASGLTNDEAENEKLFF. The CDR3 region has the DNA TGTGCTAGTGGTCTCACAAATGACGAGGCTGAGAATGAAAAACTGTTTTTT. This chain connects TRBV12-5 to TRBJ1-4; D remains unclear. The V and J ends lost 5 bases and 5 bases respectively, with 21 bases between them. Per the germline V gene, CDR1 is LGHNT and CDR2 is FRNRAP. This CDR3 is 17 amino acids long.

J is TRBJ1-2 and V is TRBV6-5; D is ambiguous. Trimming left V 0 bases short and J 6 bases short, with 11 bases between. The CDR3 is 14 residues long. CDR1 is MNHEY, CDR2 SVGAGI, per germline. The CDR3 is CASSYSGFSDGYTF. CDR3 DNA: TGTGCCAGCAGTTACTCGGGATTTTCTGATGGCTACACCTTC.

This clonotype was seen ten or more times. The chain recombines TRBV5-1 with TRBJ2-7, with TRBD2 matching over 12 bases. The V segment lost 0 bases and the J segment 6 bases; nucleotides outside the gene matches: 10. CDR1 SGHRS and CDR2 YFSETQ come from the germline V gene. This CDR3 is built from 17 residues. CDR3 bases: TGCGCCAGCAGCTTGGCCCTCGCGGGACTAGCGGGCTCCGAGCAGTACTTC. Amino acids: CASSLALAGLAGSEQYF.

This clonotype was counted at least ten times. The gene calls are TRBV29-1 and TRBJ2-5; tentative D call: TRBD1 (6 bases). Trimming took off 3 bases at V and 2 bases at J, with 10 bases between the two ends. The germline V gene encodes CDR1 SQVTM and CDR2 ANQGSEA. The CDR3 length is 13 residues. CDR3 sequence: CSVETGRQETQYF. CDR3 bases: TGCAGCGTTGAGACAGGACGGCAAGAGACCCAGTACTTC.

In its sample, this clonotype was seen a few times. The chain uses TRBV19 and TRBJ1-1; 7 positions match TRBD1. The CDR3 spans 16 residues. Germline CDR1 reads LNHDA; CDR2 reads SQIVND (reference sequence). The V segment lost 2 bases and the J segment 1 base; nucleotides outside the gene matches: 7. The CDR3 nucleotides are TGTGCCAGTAGTATATCCCCGACAGGGCCGAACACTGAAGCTTTCTTT. It is translated as CASSISPTGPNTEAFF.

As regards this clonotype: Its ends do not fully match the called genes, so a read error is possible. This chain uses TRBV7-9 with TRBJ1-6, with D hard to call. Germline V CDR1 and CDR2: SEHNR, FQNEAQ (reference sequence). The CDR3 spans 13 residues. The CDR3 spells CAGSLTGNSPLHF. Written as DNA, the CDR3 is TGTGCCGGCAGCTTGACGGGGAATTCACCCCTCCACTTT.

With respect to this clonotype: Possible read error: a much larger clone is one base away. The chain employs TRBV7-9 and TRBJ2-2, with D maybe TRBD2 (6 bases). V was pared by 11 bases and J by 4 bases, with 17 bases between. The CDR3 has 14 residues. Germline V gene lookup returns CDR1 SEHNR and CDR2 FQNEAQ (reference sequence). The CDR3 DNA reads TGTGCCGGATCCCCCCCCGGGGGCACCGGGGAGCTGTTTTTT. Translating it yields CAGSPPGGTGELFF. Based on the CDR3 plus reference TRBV7-9 and TRBJ2-2, the full variable domain is DTGVSQNPRHKITKRGQNVTFRCDPISEHNRLYWYRQTLGQGPEFLTYFQNEAQLEKSRLLSDRFSAERPKGSFSTLEIQRTEQGDSAMYLCAGSPPGGTGELFFGEGSRLTVL.

This clonotype was observed many times. V is TRBV6-1 and J is TRBJ2-7; 11 bases align to TRBD2. CDR1 and CDR2 from the germline V gene are MNHNS and SASEGT. The CDR3 covers 18 residues. Trimming took 5 bases from V and 6 from J; bases not matched to a gene: 18. The CDR3: CASSPPRTSGFPRGEQYF. The CDR3, as DNA: TGTGCCAGCAGTCCCCCTCGGACTAGCGGGTTCCCTAGGGGCGAGCAGTACTTC.

In its sample, this clonotype was seen many times. This chain uses TRBV27 with TRBJ1-4, with D possibly matching TRBD1 (6 bases). The CDR3 has 14 residues. From germline, CDR1 is MNHEY and CDR2 SMNVEV (reference sequence). V was trimmed by 7 bases and J by 8 bases, leaving 17 bases between them. CDR3 in amino acids: CASTSEGGLEKLFF. CDR3 bases: TGTGCCAGCACCTCTGAAGGGGGGCTGGAAAAACTGTTTTTT.

This clonotype appeared many times. This rearrangement joins TRBV20-1 to TRBJ2-3, with 10 bases fitting TRBD2. V lost 4 bases and J lost 3; bases outside the gene matches: 4. This CDR3 spans 14 amino acids. Germline CDR1 reads DFQATT; CDR2 reads SNEGSKA (reference sequence). The CDR3 nucleotides are TGCAGTGCTAATTCGGGACTAGCGACAGATACGCAGTATTTT. It encodes CSANSGLATDTQYF.

This clonotype was counted many times. The V call is TRBV3-1, the J call TRBJ1-4; D unresolved. The CDR3 covers 17 residues. Trimming removed 2 bases from V and 2 bases from J, with 15 bases in between. Germline V lookup: CDR1 LGHDT, CDR2 YNNKEL (reference sequence). The CDR3 reads CASSQSRAQRTNEKLFF. The CDR3 DNA follows: TGTGCCAGCAGCCAAAGTCGCGCGCAGCGGACTAATGAAAAACTGTTTTTT.